A single T cell receptor (beta chain) is shown here with its context. Generated by immunoSEQ multiplex PCR, the TCRdb table keeps only in-frame clones and is missing some. The repertoire holds approximately 54,000 clones, roughly 76% seen once, with approximately 5.7% in the top ten. The germline CDR1 and CDR2 sequences are MNHEY and SMNVEV (reference sequence). The CDR3 length is 14 residues. With 3 bases removed from V and 0 bases from J, the gap between germline ends came to 8 bases. This sample was included in a study of blood T cell repertoires in COVID-19. As for the study in general: Collection of acute and convalescent COVID-19 samples took place in the United States, Italy and Spain. From T cells, B-cell-depleted T cells, or PBMCs came the material, which was cDNA or gDNA.

The source is a woman aged 55-70 years with acute or convalescent COVID-19. The sequenced material came from peripheral blood. The chain recombines TRBV27 with TRBJ1-2; no clear D gene. The CDR3, as DNA: TGTGCCAGCAGTTTGGACTCCTCTAACTATGGCTACACCTTC. It encodes CASSLDSSNYGYTF.